This T cell receptor (beta chain) was documented in a study of blood T cell repertoires in COVID-19. In the study overall: COVID-19 samples, acute and convalescent, were from the United States, Italy and Spain. Sample material is recorded as cDNA or gDNA derived from T cells, B-cell-depleted T cells, or PBMCs.

Source study methods: Amplification of reference gene primers was used by the study to estimate nucleated cell counts. Clones were sequenced by immunoSEQ multiplex PCR, and TCRdb holds only the in-frame ones, with some missing. The DNA was the basis for D and trimming; V, J and clone size are from that table. The sample contains about 130,000 clones, approximately 80% of which appear only once. Trimming at V came to 2 bases and at J to 10 bases, leaving 9 bases not matched to a gene. The CDR3 is 16 residues long. Germline lookup yields CDR1 LGHDT and CDR2 YNNKEL (reference sequence). This clonotype originated in a man in his forties or fifties with active or convalescent COVID-19. The V gene is TRBV3-1 (or the pseudogene TRBV3-2), the J gene TRBJ1-6; 9 nucleotides align to TRBD1. Sequencing was done on a sample of peripheral blood. CDR3 sequence reads: CASSQRGGTGYSPLHF. The CDR3 nucleotides are TGTGCCAGCAGCCAACGTGGTGGGACAGGGTACTCACCCCTCCACTTT.